The rows below give T cell receptor beta chains drawn from one sample of a study of T cells after yellow fever vaccination. TCRdb reprocessed the 5' RACE reads with MiXCR, giving one entry per CDR3 protein. The repertoire holds about 580,000 distinct CDR3 sequences, with around 16% as singletons. The sequencing used PBMCs, collected 4 to 6 days after the first yellow fever vaccination. Receptors originate from a young man who received the YFV17D yellow fever vaccine. CDR3s leave out the opening cysteine and the closing phenylalanine or tryptophan.

v_call: TRBV20-1
cdr3_aa: SARAWDRGRDEQY

v_call: TRBV20-1
cdr3_aa: SARTTAPNYGYT

v_call: TRBV11-1
cdr3_aa: ASSLLRGGAPHEQF

v_call: TRBV27
cdr3_aa: ASSPDRAYGYT

v_call: TRBV7-2
cdr3_aa: ASSKLETTNTQY

v_call: TRBV5-1
cdr3_aa: ASSWVLGQGAGNEQF

v_call: TRBV5-1
cdr3_aa: ASSLDSRTPYNEQF

v_call: TRBV5-1
cdr3_aa: ASSWTGGPGELF

v_call: TRBV3-1
cdr3_aa: ASSQGTSARGPPGYT

v_call: TRBV6-5
cdr3_aa: ASSYLGLGSYNEQF

v_call: TRBV5-6
cdr3_aa: ASSPYLGGDYGYT

v_call: TRBV9
cdr3_aa: ASSVVQVGEVEAF

v_call: TRBV27
cdr3_aa: ASSLSWDAGEAF

v_call: TRBV4-2
cdr3_aa: ASSQRLAGGSGANVLT

v_call: TRBV4-3
cdr3_aa: ASSLFMGVSSYNSPLH

v_call: TRBV7-9
cdr3_aa: ASIPPVGGMGQPQH

v_call: TRBV6-2/TRBV6-3
cdr3_aa: ASSGIRGNTEAF

v_call: TRBV9
cdr3_aa: ASSVGGVRSGEKLF

v_call: TRBV7-2
cdr3_aa: ASSFNSRGYT

v_call: TRBV7-9
cdr3_aa: ASSLEGALGGEQY

v_call: TRBV4-3
cdr3_aa: ASSQALRPGELF

v_call: TRBV5-5
cdr3_aa: ASSLFSPLH

v_call: TRBV12-3/TRBV12-4
cdr3_aa: ASSLWGWDGNQPQH

v_call: TRBV6-2/TRBV6-3
cdr3_aa: ASRDSGTGTFYEQY

v_call: TRBV12-3/TRBV12-4
cdr3_aa: ASSLKGGETQY

v_call: TRBV6-5
cdr3_aa: ASSYGGINQPQH

v_call: TRBV7-2
cdr3_aa: ASSPGALTGTEAF

v_call: TRBV5-1
cdr3_aa: ASSFGTVFYNSPLH

v_call: TRBV7-2
cdr3_aa: ASSLGPGTAGNTIY

v_call: TRBV6-1
cdr3_aa: ASSPSLTLNYGYT